The 17 T cell receptor beta chains reported below all come from one sample, sequenced in a study of monozygotic twins with inflammatory bowel disease. TCRdb re-called the 5' RACE reads and gives one entry per CDR3 protein, without DNA. This sample's table has approximately 330,000 distinct CDR3 sequences. The sequenced sample was blood. These receptors all stem from a human donor with ulcerative colitis or Crohn's disease, or a healthy co-twin of an affected twin (not recorded which).

The chain employs TRBV6-5 and TRBJ2-1; checking the TCRdb D call of TRBD2 is not possible without DNA. Per the germline V gene, CDR1 is MNHEY and CDR2 is SVGAGI. The CDR3 is made up of 18 amino acids. CDR3: CASSYPPTSGRSWNEQFF.

The chain links TRBV7-2 to TRBJ2-3; TCRdb's assignment of TRBD2 cannot be checked, as there is no DNA. The V gene's germline CDR1 is SGHTA and CDR2 FQGNSA. The CDR3 spans 16 residues. CDR3 sequence: CASSLVGGAGPDTQYF. The full variable domain, with the rest looked up from reference TRBV7-2 and TRBJ2-3, is GAGVSQSPSNKVTEKGKDVELRCDPISGHTALYWYRQSLGQGLEFLIYFQGNSAPDKSGLPSDRFSAERTGGSVSTLTIQRTQQEDSAVYLCASSLVGGAGPDTQYFGPGTRLTVL.

The CDR3 reads CSARRRELGTEAFF. V is TRBV20-1 and J is TRBJ1-1. In germline, CDR1 is DFQATT, CDR2 SNEGSKA (reference sequence). This CDR3 is 14 amino acids long.

V usage is TRBV28 and J usage is TRBJ2-7; there is no DNA to check the TCRdb D call of TRBD1. The CDR3 sequence is 13 residues long. Germline CDR1 MDHEN, CDR2 SYDVKM. CDR3 protein: CASAPGQEDEQYF.

This rearrangement joins TRBV19 to TRBJ2-3. This CDR3 comprises 15 residues. Germline V gives CDR1 LNHDA, CDR2 SQIVND (reference sequence). The CDR3 reads CASSNGRPGTDTQYF. Using reference TRBV19 and TRBJ2-3 for the parts outside the CDR3, the full variable domain is DGGITQSPKYLFRKEGQNVTLSCEQNLNHDAMYWYRQDPGQGLRLIYYSQIVNDFQKGDIAEGYSVSREKKESFPLTVTSAQKNPTAFYLCASSNGRPGTDTQYFGPGTRLTVL.

The chain carries TRBV2 and TRBJ1-4. CDR3 size: 12 residues. Looked up from germline, CDR1 is SNHLY and CDR2 is FYNNEI. Here the CDR3 reads CASQYNLEKLFF.

The rearrangement links TRBV11-2 to TRBJ1-2; TCRdb picks TRBD1, but there is no DNA to check that call. The CDR3 has 15 amino acids. Germline V gene lookup returns CDR1 SGHAT and CDR2 FQNNGV. The CDR3: CASSLERGPNYGYTF.

V and J are TRBV5-1 and TRBJ1-1; the TCRdb D gene call, TRBD1, has no DNA to confirm it. The CDR3 is made up of 15 amino acids. CDR1 is SGHRS and CDR2 is YFSETQ in the germline V gene. CDR3 sequence reads: CASSLEPGQGISAFF.

This rearrangement joins TRBV3-1 to TRBJ2-5. Germline lookup yields CDR1 LGHDT and CDR2 YNNKEL (reference sequence). This CDR3 contains 12 residues. The CDR3 loop reads CASSLGLGTQYF.

This chain uses TRBV5-1 with TRBJ2-1; TCRdb gives TRBD1 as the D gene, but with no DNA this cannot be confirmed. CDR3 length: 15 residues. Germline V lookup: CDR1 SGHRS, CDR2 YFSETQ. CDR3: CASSPGQGTYNEQFF.

The chain carries TRBV7-2 and TRBJ2-7; the TCRdb D gene call, TRBD1, has no DNA to confirm it. CDR1 is SGHTA, CDR2 FQGNSA, per germline. This CDR3 spans 14 amino acids. CDR3 protein: CASSLGTGLYEQHF.

The CDR3 sequence is CATRGEGYEQYF. The J gene is TRBJ2-7, the V gene TRBV5-1; checking the TCRdb D call of TRBD2 is not possible without DNA. The CDR3 sequence is 12 residues long. Germline V gives CDR1 SGHRS, CDR2 YFSETQ.

The rearrangement uses TRBV5-4 and TRBJ2-5; TCRdb's assignment of TRBD2 cannot be checked, as there is no DNA. Germline V gene data show CDR1 as SGHNT and CDR2 as YYREEE (reference sequence). This CDR3 comprises 13 residues. CDR3: CASSSGLAETQYF.

The rearrangement uses TRBV20-1 and TRBJ2-3; there is no DNA to check the TCRdb D call of TRBD2. The length of the CDR3 is 14 residues. In germline, CDR1 is DFQATT, CDR2 SNEGSKA (reference sequence). The CDR3: CSESSGRVTDTQYF.

The chain is built from TRBV28 and TRBJ1-5. The CDR3 is 17 residues long. Germline values: CDR1 MDHEN, CDR2 SYDVKM. CDR3 sequence: CATSNRLSVLSNQPQHF. The full variable domain, its missing parts supplied by reference TRBV28 and TRBJ1-5, is DVKVTQSSRYLVKRTGEKVFLECVQDMDHENMFWYRQDPGLGLRLIYFSYDVKMKEKGDIPEGYSVSREKKERFSLILESASTNQTSMYLCATSNRLSVLSNQPQHFGDGTRLSIL.

The rearrangement uses TRBV6-2 or TRBV6-3 and TRBJ2-7; absent DNA, TCRdb's TRBD1 call cannot be checked. CDR3 length equals 15 residues. Germline V gives CDR1 MNHEY, CDR2 SVGEGT. The CDR3 sequence is CASSRSGTSSYEQYF.

The chain has TRBV6-5 and TRBJ1-1; TCRdb outputs TRBD1, but without DNA this stays unchecked. The CDR3 length is 14 residues. Germline V gene data show CDR1 as MNHEY and CDR2 as SVGAGI. The CDR3 sequence: CDSSYGGLGTEAFF.